This T cell receptor beta chain was sequenced in a study of blood T cells in healthy people across ages. Points on this clonotype: Germline is not matched at one junction end, which may reflect a read error.

Then a second PCR, running roughly 6 to 12 cycles, was carried out with a sample-barcoded 5' primer and a J-beta primer mix. TCRdb processed the 5' RACE reads anew with MiXCR; each CDR3 protein has one entry. The sample shows 710,000 or so distinct CDR3 sequences, roughly 20% of them seen only once. There are 15 residues in the CDR3. Germline CDR1 is LGHNA and CDR2 is YNFKEQ. No fewer than 5.5 micrograms of total RNA were isolated from every sample. Material for sequencing was blood. The J gene is TRBJ2-1, the V gene TRBV4-2, with D tentatively TRBD2 (7 bases). The source is a man in his sixties or seventies in good health. This CDR3 is CAGSREGGARNEQFF. CDR3 nucleotides: TGTGCCGGCAGCCGTGAGGGGGGGGCCAGGAATGAGCAGTTCTTC.